This T cell receptor beta chain was sequenced in a study of shared clonotypes between healthy human individuals. Details on this clone: The same CDR3 is also encoded by other DNA sequences in this sample.

CDR1 and CDR2 (germline): MDHEN, SYDVKM. V was clipped by 2 bases and J by 4 bases, with 3 bases between them. The CDR3 is made up of 11 amino acids. Profiling relied on immunoSEQ multiplex PCR, and the TCRdb table lists in-frame clones only, not all of them. The sample lists 1.4 million or so clones, just under 99% occurring once. This clonotype was obtained from a man aged 25 to 40 in good health. The V gene is TRBV28, the J gene TRBJ2-7; D not resolved. The sequencing input was naive CD4+ T cells sorted from blood. Subset denoted: CD45RA+ positively selected. CDR3 residues: CASSLGYEQYF. In DNA form, the CDR3 reads TGTGCCAGCAGTTTAGGTTACGAGCAGTACTTC.